This TCR beta chain was sequenced during a study of control samples from healthy donors and cancer patients (dated by TCRdb to 2020 to 2021). Libraries were made using the immunoSEQ multiplex PCR assay. Not all clones reach the TCRdb copy of this immuneACCESS table, which keeps in-frame sequences only. Checked studies attribute under half of the gap to unresolved V genes and leave the rest unexplained. The sample table records about 170,000 clones; around 88% of these occur just once. Jointly, the top ten make up 4.5% to 6% of the sample. A remark on this clone: Its antigen is not yet known. Base qualities are not provided; no much larger clone lies one nucleotide away.

The CDR3 covers 11 residues, taking in both the cysteine and the phenylalanine. The DNA shown is the 33-base CDR3, in frame from base 1. Trimming removed 3 bases from V and 6 bases from J, leaving 2 bases between the germline ends. The chain was built from TRBV12-3 or TRBV12-4 and TRBJ2-2; there is no confident call for the D gene. The sequenced material came from blood. This receptor was identified in a woman in her 30s in good health. The CDR3 region has the sequence CASSLSGELFF. The sequenced DNA: TGTGCCAGCAGTTTGTCCGGGGAGCTGTTTTTT.